The source of this TCR beta chain is a study of CD8 T cells in ankylosing spondylitis. Study-level results: Disease-associated clones were reportedly significantly overrepresented in matched ankylosing spondylitis synovial fluid. Blood from ankylosing spondylitis patients appeared to carry a characteristic eight-variant TCR beta motif. Earlier studies detected some motif variants in reactive arthritis synovial fluid and blood.

Germline assignment: CDR1 SGHAT and CDR2 FQNNGV. The length of the CDR3 is 16 residues. With 0 bases removed from V and 3 bases from J, the gap between germline ends came to 12 bases. This clonotype was recorded at least ten times. Its antigen is as yet unknown. Researchers built TCR beta libraries using quantitative 5'-RACE with molecular barcodes. Each CDR3 protein gets one entry after TCRdb re-called the 5' RACE reads with MiXCR. The sample lists 400,000 or so distinct CDR3 sequences, about 25% occurring once. Input material: blood, either unsorted or a sorted T cell fraction (not recorded which). The source is a male donor with ankylosing spondylitis. This chain uses TRBV11-2 with TRBJ1-5; possible D gene TRBD1, 5 bases. Written as DNA, the CDR3 is TGTGCCAGCAGCTTAGATTCAGGGTGGGCCAATCAGCCCCAGCATTTT. Translating it yields CASSLDSGWANQPQHF.